Listed below are T cell receptor beta chains from one sample, sequenced in a study of blood T cell repertoires in COVID-19. Libraries were prepared by immunoSEQ multiplex PCR; TCRdb keeps only in-frame clonotypes and omits some of them. The sample contains fewer than 95,000 clones, about 74% of which appear only once. The material sequenced was peripheral blood. Receptor source: a man in his 70s with COVID-19, enrolled during active disease. CDR3s include the opening cysteine and the closing phenylalanine or tryptophan. Clone size appears in some rows only: once, few, many, or a class for an expanded clone.

abundance: NA; v_gene: TRBV7-7; CDR3aa: CASSSGQGSETQYF
abundance: NA; v_gene: TRBV4-1; CDR3aa: CASSQPGQGAYEQYF
abundance: NA; v_gene: TRBV13; CDR3aa: CASSFGRDNQPQHF
abundance: NA; v_gene: TRBV29-1; CDR3aa: CSVVVGGDRVEQYF
abundance: NA; v_gene: TRBV27; CDR3aa: CASMGRAGIGPQHF
abundance: few; v_gene: TRBV10-3; CDR3aa: CAISGGLAGDEQYF
abundance: NA; v_gene: TRBV5-4; CDR3aa: CASSLGGTGIFYEQYF
abundance: NA; v_gene: TRBV10-3; CDR3aa: CASTLQGALYGYTF
abundance: NA; v_gene: TRBV30; CDR3aa: CAWRRGTGGEKLFF
abundance: once; v_gene: TRBV29-1; CDR3aa: CSVGRGGDEKLFF
abundance: NA; v_gene: TRBV3-1/TRBV3-2; CDR3aa: CASSHHNVLTF
abundance: NA; v_gene: TRBV15; CDR3aa: CATSIRPLKARQGATGELFF
abundance: NA; v_gene: TRBV4-3; CDR3aa: CASSQVVRQGLENEQFF
abundance: few; v_gene: TRBV5-1; CDR3aa: CASSSGQSSYNEQFF
abundance: NA; v_gene: TRBV28; CDR3aa: CASSLGLAGGYEQYF
abundance: once; v_gene: TRBV15; CDR3aa: CATSTSRDRALYGYTF
abundance: NA; v_gene: TRBV28; CDR3aa: CASSPREGQYF
abundance: NA; v_gene: TRBV6-6; CDR3aa: CASSRQGSETQYF
abundance: once; v_gene: TRBV6-6; CDR3aa: CASSQPGTSDLAYEQYF
abundance: NA; v_gene: TRBV10-3; CDR3aa: CAISEFSGRAFGEQYF
abundance: NA; v_gene: TRBV19; CDR3aa: CASKAGLGIGELFF
abundance: NA; v_gene: TRBV6-5; CDR3aa: CASSYSHLGGSSPLHF
abundance: NA; v_gene: TRBV4-1; CDR3aa: CASSLWDYGRTDTQYF